This T cell receptor (beta chain) comes out of a study of Graves' ophthalmopathy and Graves' hyperthyroidism. The sample holds many counts of this clonotype. The authors amplified TCR beta CDR3 regions from RNA transcripts. HTBI primers served in a first-round RT-PCR, which a second-round multiplex PCR followed. TCRdb re-derived calls from the multiplex PCR reads in MiXCR, one entry per CDR3 protein. The sample has about 620,000 distinct CDR3 sequences, 22% seen once. The CDR3 totals 13 residues. Germline lookup yields CDR1 DFQATT and CDR2 SNEGSKA (reference sequence). V dropped 2 bases and J dropped 3 bases, with 11 bases sitting between them.

The sample consisted of peripheral blood. The chain recombines TRBV20-1 with TRBJ2-7, with a weak D call TRBD1 (6 bases). This clonotype originated in a woman under 30 with stable Graves' hyperthyroidism. Some clones in this sample may be carry-over from other donors' samples. The CDR3 here is CSARRGTVYEQYF. CDR3 sequence (DNA): TGCAGTGCTAGAAGGGGGACGGTCTACGAGCAGTACTTC.